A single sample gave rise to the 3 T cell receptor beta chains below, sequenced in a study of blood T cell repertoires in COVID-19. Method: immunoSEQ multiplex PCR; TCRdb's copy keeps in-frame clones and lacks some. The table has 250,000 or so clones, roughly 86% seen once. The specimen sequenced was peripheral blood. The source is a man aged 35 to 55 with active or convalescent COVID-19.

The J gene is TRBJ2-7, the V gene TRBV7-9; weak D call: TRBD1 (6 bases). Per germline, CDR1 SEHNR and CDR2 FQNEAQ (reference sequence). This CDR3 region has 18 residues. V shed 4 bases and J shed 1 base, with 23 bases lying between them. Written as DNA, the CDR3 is TGTGCCAGCAGCTCACCGCCTACAGGGAGTCATCCTTCCTACGAGCAGTACTTC. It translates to CASSSPPTGSHPSYEQYF.

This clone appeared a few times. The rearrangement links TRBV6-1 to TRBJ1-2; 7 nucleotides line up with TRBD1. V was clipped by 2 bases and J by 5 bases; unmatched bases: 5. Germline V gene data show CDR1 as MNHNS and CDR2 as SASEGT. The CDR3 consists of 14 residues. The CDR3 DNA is TGTGCCAGCAGTGAATTCTCGACAGGGTATGGCTACACCTTC. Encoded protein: CASSEFSTGYGYTF.

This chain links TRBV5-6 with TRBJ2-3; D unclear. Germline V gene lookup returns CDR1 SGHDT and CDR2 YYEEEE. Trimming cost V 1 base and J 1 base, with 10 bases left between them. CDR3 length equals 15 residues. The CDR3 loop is CASSLLTRGTDTQYF. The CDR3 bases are TGTGCCAGCAGCTTGTTAACTCGTGGCACAGATACGCAGTATTTT.